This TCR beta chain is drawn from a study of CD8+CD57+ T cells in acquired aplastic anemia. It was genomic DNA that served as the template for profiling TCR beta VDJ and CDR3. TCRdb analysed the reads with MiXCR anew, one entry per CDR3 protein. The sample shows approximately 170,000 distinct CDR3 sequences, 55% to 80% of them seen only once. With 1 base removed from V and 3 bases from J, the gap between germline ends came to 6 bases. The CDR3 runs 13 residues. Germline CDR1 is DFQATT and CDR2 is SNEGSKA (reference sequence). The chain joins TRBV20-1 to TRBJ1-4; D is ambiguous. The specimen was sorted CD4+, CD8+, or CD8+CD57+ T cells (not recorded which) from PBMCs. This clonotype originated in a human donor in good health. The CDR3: CSARVTANEKLFF. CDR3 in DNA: TGCAGTGCTAGAGTTACGGCTAATGAAAAACTGTTTTTT.